Many counts were recorded for the clone carrying this T cell receptor (beta chain). No antigen is known for it. TCRdb's copy holds only in-frame clones and misses some; the assay was immunoSEQ multiplex PCR. This table holds fewer than 1.4 million clones, roughly 74% found once. CDR3 length: 15 amino acids. With V trimmed by 1 base and J by 8 bases, 7 bases remained unmatched. Germline-derived CDR1 and CDR2 are SEHNR and FQNEAQ (reference sequence). This sample was included in a study of shared clonotypes between healthy human individuals. Study-level findings and limits: A handful of donors held about 4.5% of naive CD4 clonotypes in common. The study drew on few donors, limiting represented genetic and exposure-history diversity.

Specimen: memory CD4+ T cells from PBMCs. Subset noted: CD45RA-negative fraction. The origin of this receptor is a man aged 18 to 30 in good health. Some clones in this sample may be carry-over from other donors' samples. The gene calls are TRBV7-9 and TRBJ1-4; 7 nucleotides match TRBD1. CDR3 sequence reads: CASSLGQGDEEKLFF. The CDR3 nucleotides are TGTGCCAGCAGCTTAGGACAGGGCGACGAGGAAAAACTGTTTTTT.